The next 2 T cell receptor beta chains were all read from a single sample in a study of T cells in tuberculosis. Some clones are missing from TCRdb's copy, which holds only in-frame ones; the method was immunoSEQ multiplex PCR. The data hold 25,000 to 30,000 clones, with 92% observed a single time. The time point denotes: new active TB diagnosis, blood taken before or within 7 days of starting treatment. The sample was PBMCs, taken at tuberculosis diagnosis. The receptors shown here come from an adult with tuberculosis.

The rearrangement links TRBV2 to TRBJ2-5; 9 nucleotides line up with TRBD1. The V gene end was trimmed by 10 bases and the J gene end by 1 base; junction bases not matched to a gene: 7. The CDR3 is 14 residues long. Germline values: CDR1 SNHLY, CDR2 FYNNEI. CDR3 protein: CATPTTGGQETQYF. In DNA form, the CDR3 reads TGTGCCACTCCAACGACAGGGGGCCAAGAGACCCAGTACTTC. The full variable domain, its missing parts supplied by reference TRBV2 and TRBJ2-5, is EPEVTQTPSHQVTQMGQEVILRCVPISNHLYFYWYRQILGQKVEFLVSFYNNEISEKSEIFDDQFSVERPDGSNFTLKIRSTKLEDSAMYFCATPTTGGQETQYFGPGTRLLVL.

The gene calls are TRBV5-6 and TRBJ2-1, with 7 nucleotides matching TRBD2. In germline, CDR1 is SGHDT, CDR2 YYEEEE. The ends lost 0 bases at V and 4 bases at J; junction bases unmatched: 7. The CDR3 runs 16 residues. CDR3 protein: CASSLGRPSGYNEQFF. For the CDR3, the DNA is TGTGCCAGCAGCTTGGGACGCCCTAGCGGTTACAATGAGCAGTTCTTC.